These 18 T cell receptor beta chains originate from one sample sequenced in a study of post-analysis software for immune sequencing data. Prepared libraries of TCR beta cDNA carried unique molecular identifiers. A single record per CDR3 protein comes from TCRdb applying MiXCR to the PCR reads. The sample comprises about 800,000 distinct CDR3 sequences, 25% to 30% of which are singletons, and under 0.7% rests with the top ten. Study-wide findings and caveats: Five or six TRBV segments were more frequent in patients than controls; TRBV5-6, TRBV5-1 and TRBV20-1 belonged to this group.

No antigen has been identified for these receptors. Sequenced input: blood. These receptors came from a girl between 10 and 17 years old with multiple sclerosis.

This clonotype was detected many times. This chain joins TRBV9 and TRBJ2-3; D not resolved. Germline CDR1 and CDR2: SGDLS and YYNGEE. The CDR3 is made up of 11 amino acids. Trimming pared 3 bases from V and 3 bases from J, leaving 2 bases between. The CDR3 region is CASSATDTQYF. The CDR3 region has the DNA TGTGCCAGCAGCGCTACAGATACGCAGTATTTT.

A single count supports this clonotype. V is TRBV10-3 and J is TRBJ2-1; 9 bases align to TRBD2. This CDR3 has 15 residues. Germline V gives CDR1 ENHRY, CDR2 SYGVKD. V lost 4 bases and J lost 3; bases outside the gene matches: 4. In DNA, the CDR3 is TGTGCCATCAGTGCGGGCGGGGGGGGCTACAATGAGCAGTTCTTC. As protein: CAISAGGGGYNEQFF.

V is TRBV20-1 and J is TRBJ1-4; TRBD1 matches at 9 bases. Germline lookup yields CDR1 DFQATT and CDR2 SNEGSKA (reference sequence). The V and J ends lost 3 bases and 8 bases, in that order; junction bases with no gene match: 10. The CDR3 runs to 15 residues. In DNA, the CDR3 is TGCAGTGCTAGTAGCCCGGGACAGGGTATGGAAAAACTGTTTTTT. Translating it yields CSASSPGQGMEKLFF.

The sample holds a few counts of this clonotype. V usage is TRBV20-1 and J usage is TRBJ2-7; TRBD2 matches at 9 bases. The CDR3 loop spans 14 amino acids. Germline V gene sequence: CDR1 DFQATT, CDR2 SNEGSKA (reference sequence). With V trimmed by 3 bases and J by 4 bases, 7 bases remained unmatched. The CDR3 loop reads CSASGNSGGYEQYF. DNA for the CDR3: TGCAGTGCTAGTGGCAATAGCGGGGGTTACGAGCAGTACTTC.

V gene TRBV7-2 combines with J gene TRBJ1-2; the D is unclear. The V gene's germline CDR1 is SGHTA and CDR2 FQGNSA. The CDR3 totals 13 residues. Between the trimmed V and J ends, which lost 3 bases and 4 bases, there was a span of 9 bases. In nucleotides, the CDR3 is TGTGCCAGCAGCTTCAACGGAGGCTATGGCTACACCTTC. The encoded protein is CASSFNGGYGYTF.

The table lists this clonotype with a few counts. V gene TRBV20-1 combines with J gene TRBJ2-5; the D is unclear. The CDR3 runs 14 residues. The germline V and J ends were trimmed by 6 bases and 1 base, with 15 bases remaining between them. CDR1 DFQATT and CDR2 SNEGSKA come from the germline V gene (reference sequence). For the CDR3, the DNA is TGCAGTGCCCCCGTCGGAGTCATCCAAGAGACCCAGTACTTC. Translation gives CSAPVGVIQETQYF.

This clonotype was detected only a few times. V is TRBV5-1 and J is TRBJ2-1; TRBD2 matches at 13 bases. Germline V CDR1 and CDR2: SGHRS, YFSETQ. The trim removed 0 bases at V and 5 bases at J, leaving 8 bases unmatched. The CDR3 is made up of 18 amino acids. The CDR3 DNA reads TGCGCCAGCAGCTTGGGACTAGCGGGGGGCCTACTAAACAATGAGCAGTTCTTC. Its protein is CASSLGLAGGLLNNEQFF.

This clonotype has more than one count but fewer than ten. The chain combines TRBV20-1 with TRBJ1-5; 9 nucleotides line up with TRBD1. The V gene's germline CDR1 is DFQATT and CDR2 SNEGSKA (reference sequence). Trimming cost V 1 base and J 9 bases; bases outside gene matches: 7. The CDR3 spans 14 residues. CDR3 region: CSARARDRVGPQHF. For the CDR3, the DNA is TGCAGTGCTAGAGCTCGGGACAGGGTAGGGCCCCAGCATTTT.

CDR3 in DNA: TGCGCCAGCAGCTTGGACACCTCGAACACCGGGGAGCTGTTTTTT. Residues: CASSLDTSNTGELFF. The genes are TRBV5-1 and TRBJ2-2; unclear D gene. Germline CDR1 reads SGHRS; CDR2 reads YFSETQ. Trimming removed 0 bases from V and 0 bases from J, with 6 bases in between. The CDR3 extends over 15 amino acids.

V and J are TRBV18 and TRBJ1-1, with a tentative D call TRBD1 (6 bases). V lost 2 bases to trimming and J lost 3 bases, with 10 bases between them. The germline V gene encodes CDR1 KGHSH and CDR2 LQKENI. The CDR3 covers 14 residues. The CDR3 is CASSPRGLDTEAFF. CDR3 sequence (DNA): TGTGCCAGCTCACCAAGGGGGTTAGACACTGAAGCTTTCTTT.

This clonotype has more than one count but fewer than ten. The genes are TRBV12-3 or TRBV12-4 and TRBJ2-4, with D maybe TRBD2 (5 bases). The J call may be incorrect, as the DNA end agrees better with TRBJ2-7. The CDR3 contains 14 residues. The CDR3 protein is CASAPREHRNEQYF. CDR3 in DNA: TGTGCCAGCGCCCCTAGGGAGCACCGGAACGAGCAGTACTTC.

This chain joins TRBV10-3 and TRBJ2-6, with 7 bases fitting TRBD1. Germline CDR1 and CDR2: ENHRY and SYGVKD. This CDR3 comprises 17 residues. J was trimmed by 2 bases and V by 0 bases; bases with no gene match: 4. The CDR3 spells CAISESTGLPGANVLTF. Here the CDR3 DNA reads TGTGCCATCAGTGAGTCGACAGGGCTACCTGGGGCCAACGTCCTGACTTTC.

This clonotype was observed a few times. V is TRBV20-1 and J is TRBJ2-7; perhaps D is TRBD1 or TRBD2 (5 bases each). Germline lookup yields CDR1 DFQATT and CDR2 SNEGSKA (reference sequence). The CDR3 is 14 residues long. Trimming stripped 6 bases from V and 4 bases from J, with 19 bases between. The CDR3 DNA reads TGCAGTGCCCAAGGACCCAGGGAGTTGTACGAGCAGTACTTC. This codes for CSAQGPRELYEQYF.

This clonotype appeared many times. The chain carries TRBV29-1 and TRBJ2-1, with D unclear. The V gene's germline CDR1 is SQVTM and CDR2 ANQGSEA. The CDR3 is made up of 15 amino acids. The ends were cut back, 7 bases at V and 9 bases at J, with 25 bases in the middle. The CDR3 nucleotides are TGCAGCGGGTCGGACCGCTCAGGCGGATCGGCTGAGCAGTTCTTC. Protein sequence: CSGSDRSGGSAEQFF.

This rearrangement joins TRBV6-5 to TRBJ2-7, with 11 nucleotides matching TRBD2. CDR1 and CDR2 from the germline V gene are MNHEY and SVGAGI. Trimming removed 2 bases from V and 2 bases from J; junction bases left unmatched: 17. This CDR3 region has 20 residues. Here the CDR3 reads CASSYRPHTFSGRAPYEQYF. The DNA for the CDR3 is TGTGCCAGCAGTTACCGCCCCCATACGTTTAGCGGGAGGGCCCCCTACGAGCAGTACTTC.

The rearrangement joins TRBV28 to TRBJ1-1, with D uncertain. Germline CDR1 and CDR2: MDHEN and SYDVKM. Trimming pared 6 bases from V and 4 bases from J, leaving 9 bases between. CDR3 length: 12 residues. In DNA form, the CDR3 reads TGTGCCAGCAGGGACCCGGGCACTGAAGCTTTCTTT. It specifies CASRDPGTEAFF.

The chain carries TRBV6-6 and TRBJ1-5; weak D call: TRBD1 (5 bases). From germline, CDR1 is MNHNY and CDR2 SVGAGI (reference sequence). The CDR3 length is 12 residues. The V gene lost 2 bases and the J gene lost 8 bases, with 7 bases spanning the gap. CDR3 protein: CASSYGGEPQHF. The DNA of the CDR3 is TGTGCCAGCAGTTACGGGGGGGAGCCCCAGCATTTT.

This clonotype was seen many times. The chain is built from TRBV10-1 and TRBJ2-1; 9 bases line up with TRBD2. Germline values: CDR1 WNHNN, CDR2 SYGVQD (reference sequence). The V segment lost 10 bases and the J segment 5 bases; nucleotides outside the gene matches: 9. This CDR3 has 14 residues. CDR3 DNA sequence: TGCGCCACCTCCGCTAGCGGGACGAACAATGAGCAGTTCTTC. Translated, it gives CATSASGTNNEQFF.